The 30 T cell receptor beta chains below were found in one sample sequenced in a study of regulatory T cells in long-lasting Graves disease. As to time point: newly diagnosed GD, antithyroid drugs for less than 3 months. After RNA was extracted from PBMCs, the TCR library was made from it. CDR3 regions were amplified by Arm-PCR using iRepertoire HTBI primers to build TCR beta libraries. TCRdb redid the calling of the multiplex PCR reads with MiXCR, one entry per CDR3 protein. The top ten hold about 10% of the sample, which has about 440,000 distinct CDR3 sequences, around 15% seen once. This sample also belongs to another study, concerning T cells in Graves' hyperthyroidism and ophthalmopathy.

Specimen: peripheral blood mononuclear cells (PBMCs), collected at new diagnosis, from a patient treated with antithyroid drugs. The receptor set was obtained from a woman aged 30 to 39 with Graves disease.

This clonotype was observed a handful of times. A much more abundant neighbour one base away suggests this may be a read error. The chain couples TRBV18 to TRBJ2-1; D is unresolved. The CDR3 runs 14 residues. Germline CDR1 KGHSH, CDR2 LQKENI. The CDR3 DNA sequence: TGTGCCAGCTCACCAGGTATCCCCTACAATGGGCAGTTCTTC. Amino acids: CASSPGIPYNGQFF.

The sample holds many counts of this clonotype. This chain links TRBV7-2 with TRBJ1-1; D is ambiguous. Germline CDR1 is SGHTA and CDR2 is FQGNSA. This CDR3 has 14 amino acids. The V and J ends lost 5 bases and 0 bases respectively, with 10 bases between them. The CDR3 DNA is TGTGCCAGCAGCCCCGCTCGGATGAACACTGAAGCTTTCTTT. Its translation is CASSPARMNTEAFF.

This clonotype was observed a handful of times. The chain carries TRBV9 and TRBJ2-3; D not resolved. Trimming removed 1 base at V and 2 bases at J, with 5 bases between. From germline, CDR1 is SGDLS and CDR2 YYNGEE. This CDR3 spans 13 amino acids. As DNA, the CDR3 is TGTGCCAGCAGCGTAAGGGCCACAGATACGCAGTATTTT. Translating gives CASSVRATDTQYF.

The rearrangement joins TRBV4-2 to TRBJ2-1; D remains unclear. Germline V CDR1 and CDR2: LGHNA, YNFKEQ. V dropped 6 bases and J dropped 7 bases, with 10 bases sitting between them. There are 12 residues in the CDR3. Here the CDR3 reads CASRTARNEQFF. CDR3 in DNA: TGTGCCAGCAGGACGGCTCGAAATGAGCAGTTCTTC.

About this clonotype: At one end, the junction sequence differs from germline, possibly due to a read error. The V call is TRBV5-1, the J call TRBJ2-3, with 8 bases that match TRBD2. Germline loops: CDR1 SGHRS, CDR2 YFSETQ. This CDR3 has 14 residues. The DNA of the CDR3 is TGCGCCAGCAGCTCCGGACTAGCAACGGCTACGCTGTATTTT. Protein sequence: CASSSGLATATLYF.

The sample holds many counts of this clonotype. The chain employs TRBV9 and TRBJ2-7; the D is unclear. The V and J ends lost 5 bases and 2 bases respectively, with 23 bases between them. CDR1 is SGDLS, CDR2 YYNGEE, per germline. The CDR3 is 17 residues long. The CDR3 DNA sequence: TGTGCCAGCAGATCTCCCGGGCCTTCATCGATAGCCTACGAGCAGTACTTC. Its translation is CASRSPGPSSIAYEQYF.

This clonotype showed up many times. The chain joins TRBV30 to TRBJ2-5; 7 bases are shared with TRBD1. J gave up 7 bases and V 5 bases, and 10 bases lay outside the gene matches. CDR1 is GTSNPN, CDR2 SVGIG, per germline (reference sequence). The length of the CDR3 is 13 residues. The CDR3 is CAWARQGMMTQYF. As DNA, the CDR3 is TGTGCCTGGGCCAGACAGGGAATGATGACCCAGTACTTC.

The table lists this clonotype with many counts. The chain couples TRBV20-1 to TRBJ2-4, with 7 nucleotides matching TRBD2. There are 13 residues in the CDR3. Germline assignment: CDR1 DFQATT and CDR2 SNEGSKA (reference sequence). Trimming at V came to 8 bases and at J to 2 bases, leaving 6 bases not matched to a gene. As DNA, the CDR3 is TGCAGTTATTGGCGGGAGTCCAAAAACATTCAGTACTTC. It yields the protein CSYWRESKNIQYF.

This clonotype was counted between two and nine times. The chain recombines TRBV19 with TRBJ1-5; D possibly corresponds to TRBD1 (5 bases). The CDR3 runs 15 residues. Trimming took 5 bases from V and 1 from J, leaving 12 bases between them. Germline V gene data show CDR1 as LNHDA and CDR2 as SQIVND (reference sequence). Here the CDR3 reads CASSAGRTSNQPQHF. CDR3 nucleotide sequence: TGTGCCAGTAGTGCGGGACGGACGAGCAATCAGCCCCAGCATTTT.

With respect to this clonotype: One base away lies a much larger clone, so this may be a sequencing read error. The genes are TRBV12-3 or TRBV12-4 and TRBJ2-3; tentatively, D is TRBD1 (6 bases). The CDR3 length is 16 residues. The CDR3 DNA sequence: TGTGCCAGCAGTTTACGGAGGACAGCCTCGGAAGATACGCGGTATTTT. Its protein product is CASSLRRTASEDTRYF.

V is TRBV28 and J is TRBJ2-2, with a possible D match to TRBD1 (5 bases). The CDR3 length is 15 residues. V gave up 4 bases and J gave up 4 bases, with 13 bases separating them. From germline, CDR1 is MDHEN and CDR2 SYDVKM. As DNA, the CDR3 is TGTGCCAGCAGTTCACGCAGGGTCGCCACCGGGGAGCTGTTTTTT. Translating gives CASSSRRVATGELFF.

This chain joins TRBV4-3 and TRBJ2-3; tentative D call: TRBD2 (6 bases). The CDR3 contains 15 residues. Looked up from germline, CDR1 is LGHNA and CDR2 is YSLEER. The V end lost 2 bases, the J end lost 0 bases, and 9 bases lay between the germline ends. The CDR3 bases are TGCGCCAGCAGCCAACCGGGAGCTAGCACAGATACGCAGTATTTT. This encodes CASSQPGASTDTQYF.

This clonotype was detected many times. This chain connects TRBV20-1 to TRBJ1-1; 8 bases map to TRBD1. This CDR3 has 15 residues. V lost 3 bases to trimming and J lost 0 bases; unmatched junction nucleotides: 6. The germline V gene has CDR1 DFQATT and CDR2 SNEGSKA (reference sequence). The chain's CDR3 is CSASNPQGVNTEAFF. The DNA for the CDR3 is TGCAGTGCTAGCAACCCACAGGGGGTGAACACTGAAGCTTTCTTT.

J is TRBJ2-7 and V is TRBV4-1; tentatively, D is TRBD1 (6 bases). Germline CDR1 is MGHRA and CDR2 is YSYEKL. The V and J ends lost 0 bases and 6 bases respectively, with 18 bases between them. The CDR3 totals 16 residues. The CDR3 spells CASSQDPSLQGPEQYF. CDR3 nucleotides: TGCGCCAGCAGCCAAGACCCCTCTTTGCAGGGGCCCGAGCAGTACTTC.

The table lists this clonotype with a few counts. CDR3 coding DNA: TGCGCCAGCAGCCCCGGACAGGGGGCGACCGAGCAGTACTTC. It yields the protein CASSPGQGATEQYF. J is TRBJ2-7 and V is TRBV5-1; TRBD1 aligns across 11 bases. Germline values: CDR1 SGHRS, CDR2 YFSETQ. The CDR3 sequence is 14 residues long. V was pared by 4 bases and J by 6 bases, with 6 bases of the junction left unmatched.

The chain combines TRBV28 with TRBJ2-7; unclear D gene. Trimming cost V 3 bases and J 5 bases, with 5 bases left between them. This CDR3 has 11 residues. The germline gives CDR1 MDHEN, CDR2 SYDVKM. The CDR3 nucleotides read TGTGCCAGCAGTTTGGTTAACGAGCAGTACTTC. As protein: CASSLVNEQYF. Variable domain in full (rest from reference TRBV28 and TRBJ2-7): DVKVTQSSRYLVKRTGEKVFLECVQDMDHENMFWYRQDPGLGLRLIYFSYDVKMKEKGDIPEGYSVSREKKERFSLILESASTNQTSMYLCASSLVNEQYFGPGTRLTVT.

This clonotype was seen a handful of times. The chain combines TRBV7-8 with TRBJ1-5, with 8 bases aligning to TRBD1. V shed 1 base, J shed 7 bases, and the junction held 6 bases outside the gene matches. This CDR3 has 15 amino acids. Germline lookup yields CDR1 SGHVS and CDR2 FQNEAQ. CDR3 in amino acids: CASSLGAGGGQPQHF. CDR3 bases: TGTGCCAGCAGCTTAGGGGCAGGGGGCGGACAGCCCCAGCATTTT.

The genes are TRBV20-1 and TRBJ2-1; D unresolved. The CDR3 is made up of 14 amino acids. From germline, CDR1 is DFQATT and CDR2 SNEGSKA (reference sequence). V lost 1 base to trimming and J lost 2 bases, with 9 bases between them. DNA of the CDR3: TGCAGTGCTAGAGGAGCAAGGACCTACAATGAGCAGTTCTTC. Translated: CSARGARTYNEQFF.

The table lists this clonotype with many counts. CDR3 loop: CASSLDGGRELYEQYF. The CDR3 nucleotides are TGTGCCAGCAGCTTGGATGGGGGCAGGGAACTATACGAGCAGTACTTC. The chain joins TRBV5-5 to TRBJ2-7; possibly TRBD1 for D (6 bases). This CDR3 contains 16 residues. Trimming removed 0 bases at V and 4 bases at J, with 17 bases between. The germline CDR1 and CDR2 sequences are SGHKS and YYEKEE (reference sequence).

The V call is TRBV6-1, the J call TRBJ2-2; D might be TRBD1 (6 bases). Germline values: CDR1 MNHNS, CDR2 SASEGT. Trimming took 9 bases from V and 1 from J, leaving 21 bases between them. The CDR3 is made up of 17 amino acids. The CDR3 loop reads CASRMKTGPGNTGELFF. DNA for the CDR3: TGTGCCAGTCGCATGAAGACAGGCCCGGGGAACACCGGGGAGCTGTTTTTT.

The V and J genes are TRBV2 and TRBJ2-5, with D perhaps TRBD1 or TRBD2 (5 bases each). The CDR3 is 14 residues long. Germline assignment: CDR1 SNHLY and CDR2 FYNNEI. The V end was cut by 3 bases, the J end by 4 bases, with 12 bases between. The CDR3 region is CASSDGALIETQYF. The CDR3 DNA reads TGTGCCAGCAGTGACGGGGCCCTAATAGAGACCCAGTACTTC.

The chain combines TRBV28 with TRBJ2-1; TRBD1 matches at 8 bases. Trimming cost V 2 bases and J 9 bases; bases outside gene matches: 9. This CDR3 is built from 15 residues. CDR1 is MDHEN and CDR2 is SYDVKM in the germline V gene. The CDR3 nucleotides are TGTGCCAGCAGTTTAGTATCCGGACAGGGCAGTGAGCAGTTCTTC. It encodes CASSLVSGQGSEQFF.

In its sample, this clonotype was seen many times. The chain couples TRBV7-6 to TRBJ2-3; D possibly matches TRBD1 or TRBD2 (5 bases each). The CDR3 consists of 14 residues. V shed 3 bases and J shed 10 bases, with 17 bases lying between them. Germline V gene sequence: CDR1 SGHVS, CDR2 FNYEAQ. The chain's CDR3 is CASSLGPPGTAQYF. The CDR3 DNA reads TGTGCCAGCAGCTTGGGCCCCCCCGGGACGGCGCAGTATTTT. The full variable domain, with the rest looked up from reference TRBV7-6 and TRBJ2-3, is GAGVSQSPRYKVTKRGQDVALRCDPISGHVSLYWYRQALGQGPEFLTYFNYEAQQDKSGLPNDRFSAERPEGSISTLTIQRTEQRDSAMYRCASSLGPPGTAQYFGPGTRLTVL.

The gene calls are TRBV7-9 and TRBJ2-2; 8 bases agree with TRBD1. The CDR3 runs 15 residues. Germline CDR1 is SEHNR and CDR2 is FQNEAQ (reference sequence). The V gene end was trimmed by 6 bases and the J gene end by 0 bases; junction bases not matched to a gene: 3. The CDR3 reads CASRKQGANTGELFF. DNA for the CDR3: TGTGCCAGCAGAAAACAGGGGGCGAACACCGGGGAGCTGTTTTTT.

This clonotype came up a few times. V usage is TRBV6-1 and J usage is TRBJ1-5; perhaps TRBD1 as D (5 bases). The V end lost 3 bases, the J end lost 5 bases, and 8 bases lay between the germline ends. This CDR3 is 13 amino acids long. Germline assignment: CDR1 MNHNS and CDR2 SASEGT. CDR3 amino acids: CASSDGTYQPQHF. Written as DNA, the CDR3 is TGTGCCAGCAGTGACGGGACCTATCAGCCCCAGCATTTT.

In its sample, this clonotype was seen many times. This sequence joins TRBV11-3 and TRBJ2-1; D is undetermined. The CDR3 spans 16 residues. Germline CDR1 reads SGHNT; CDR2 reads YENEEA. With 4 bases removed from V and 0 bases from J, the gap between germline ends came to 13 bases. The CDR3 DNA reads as TGTGCCAGCAGCTCGGCCCCTAGTAGCTCCTACAATGAGCAGTTCTTC. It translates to CASSSAPSSSYNEQFF.

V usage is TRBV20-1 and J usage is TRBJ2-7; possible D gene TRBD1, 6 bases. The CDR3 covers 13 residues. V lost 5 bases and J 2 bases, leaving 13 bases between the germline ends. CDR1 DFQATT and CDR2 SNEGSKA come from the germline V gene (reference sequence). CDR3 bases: TGCAGTGCTTTACAGGGCACGGCCTACGAGCAGTACTTC. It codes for CSALQGTAYEQYF.

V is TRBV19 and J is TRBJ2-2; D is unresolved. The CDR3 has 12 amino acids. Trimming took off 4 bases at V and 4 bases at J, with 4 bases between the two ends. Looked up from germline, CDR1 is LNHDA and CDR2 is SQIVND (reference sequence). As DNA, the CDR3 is TGTGCCAGTAGTAAGATCACCGGGGAGCTGTTTTTT. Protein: CASSKITGELFF. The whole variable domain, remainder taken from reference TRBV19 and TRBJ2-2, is DGGITQSPKYLFRKEGQNVTLSCEQNLNHDAMYWYRQDPGQGLRLIYYSQIVNDFQKGDIAEGYSVSREKKESFPLTVTSAQKNPTAFYLCASSKITGELFFGEGSRLTVL.

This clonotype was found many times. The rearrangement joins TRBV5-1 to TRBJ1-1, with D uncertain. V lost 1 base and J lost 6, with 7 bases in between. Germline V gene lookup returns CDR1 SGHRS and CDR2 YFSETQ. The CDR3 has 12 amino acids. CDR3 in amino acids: CASSLSEAEAFF. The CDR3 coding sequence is TGCGCCAGCAGCTTGAGCGAAGCTGAAGCTTTCTTT.

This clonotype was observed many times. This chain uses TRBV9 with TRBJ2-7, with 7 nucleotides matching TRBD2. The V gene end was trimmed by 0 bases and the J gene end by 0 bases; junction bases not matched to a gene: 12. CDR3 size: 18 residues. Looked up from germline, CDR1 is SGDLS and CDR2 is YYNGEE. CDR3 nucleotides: TGTGCCAGCAGCGTAGGAAGCGGGGAGCGAGTTGGCTCCTACGAGCAGTACTTC. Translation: CASSVGSGERVGSYEQYF.